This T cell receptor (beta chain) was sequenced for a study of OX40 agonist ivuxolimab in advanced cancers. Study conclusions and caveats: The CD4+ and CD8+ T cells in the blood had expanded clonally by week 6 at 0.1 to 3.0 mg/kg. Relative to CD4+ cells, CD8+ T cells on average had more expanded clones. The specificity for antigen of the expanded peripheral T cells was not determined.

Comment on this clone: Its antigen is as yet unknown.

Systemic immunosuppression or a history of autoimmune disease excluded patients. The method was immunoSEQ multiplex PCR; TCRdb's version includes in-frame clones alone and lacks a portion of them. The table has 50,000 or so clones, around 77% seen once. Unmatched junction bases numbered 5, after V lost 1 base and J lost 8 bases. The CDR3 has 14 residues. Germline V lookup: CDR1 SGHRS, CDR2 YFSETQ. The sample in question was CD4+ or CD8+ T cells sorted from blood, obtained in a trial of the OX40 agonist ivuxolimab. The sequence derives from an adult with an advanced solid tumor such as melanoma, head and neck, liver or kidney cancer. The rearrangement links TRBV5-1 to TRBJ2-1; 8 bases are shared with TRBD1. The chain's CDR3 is CASSLTAGGDEQFF. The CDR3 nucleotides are TGCGCCAGCAGCTTGACCGCAGGGGGCGATGAGCAGTTCTTC. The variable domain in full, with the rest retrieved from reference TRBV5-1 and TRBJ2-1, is KAGVTQTPRYLIKTRGQQVTLSCSPISGHRSVSWYQQTPGQGLQFLFEYFSETQRNKGNFPGRFSGRQFSNSRSEMNVSTLELGDSALYLCASSLTAGGDEQFFGPGTRLTVL.